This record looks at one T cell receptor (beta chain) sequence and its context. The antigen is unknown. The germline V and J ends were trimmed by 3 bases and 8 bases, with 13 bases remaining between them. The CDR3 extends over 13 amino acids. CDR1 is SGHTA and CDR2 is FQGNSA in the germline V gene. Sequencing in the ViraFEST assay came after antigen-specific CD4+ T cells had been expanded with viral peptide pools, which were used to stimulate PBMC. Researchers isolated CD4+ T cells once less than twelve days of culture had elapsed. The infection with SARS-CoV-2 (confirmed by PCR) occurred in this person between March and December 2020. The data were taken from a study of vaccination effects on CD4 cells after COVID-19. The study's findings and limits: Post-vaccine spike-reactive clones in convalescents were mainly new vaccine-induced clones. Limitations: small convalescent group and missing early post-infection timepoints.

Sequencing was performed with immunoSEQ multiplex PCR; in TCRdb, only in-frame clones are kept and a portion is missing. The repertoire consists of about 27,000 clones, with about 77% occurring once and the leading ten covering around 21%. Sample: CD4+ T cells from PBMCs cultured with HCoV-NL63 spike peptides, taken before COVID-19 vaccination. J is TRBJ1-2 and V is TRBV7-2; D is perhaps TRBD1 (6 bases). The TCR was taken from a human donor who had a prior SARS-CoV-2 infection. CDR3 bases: TGTGCCAGCAGCTTTGTCGGGGGCGGCGGCTACACCTTC. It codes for CASSFVGGGGYTF. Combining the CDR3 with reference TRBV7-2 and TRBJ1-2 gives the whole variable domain GAGVSQSPSNKVTEKGKDVELRCDPISGHTALYWYRQSLGQGLEFLIYFQGNSAPDKSGLPSDRFSAERTGGSVSTLTIQRTQQEDSAVYLCASSFVGGGGYTFGSGTRLTVV.